The text below deals with one T cell receptor beta chain. The antigen is undetermined. Other DNA sequences of this sample code for an identical CDR3. Study processing details: Quality scores were absent from the junction-only immunoSEQ sequences, so filtering differed. Only in-frame clones appear in the TCRdb table, and some are missing; sequencing was by immunoSEQ multiplex PCR. Clone size and V and J calls were adopted from that table, with D and trimming inferred from the DNA. The sample consists of some 2 million clones, about 95% of them appearing once. The sample comes from a study of shared clonotypes between healthy human individuals. About the research overall: Three plates each covered CD4 naive and memory; CD8 naive two, CD8 memory one. Study-level points and caveats: Among the subsets, naive ones generally showed larger estimated richness than memory ones.

CD8 cells regarded as naive lacked CD45RO, were positively chosen for CCR7, and omitted terminally differentiated effector memory CD45RA+ cells. The study enrolled healthy HIV-negative adults without recent acute infections or vaccinations as donors. Germline loops: CDR1 SEHNR, CDR2 FQNEAQ (reference sequence). J gave up 2 bases and V 0 bases, and 2 bases lay outside the gene matches. The length of the CDR3 is 15 residues. The chain combines TRBV7-9 with TRBJ2-5; TRBD2 aligns across 8 bases. Sequenced material: naive CD8+ T cells sorted from blood. The receptor comes from a man between 18 and 35 years old in good health. In DNA, the CDR3 is TGTGCCAGCAGCTTAGCGGCGGGGGGACAAGAGACCCAGTACTTC. It translates to CASSLAAGGQETQYF.